The rows below give T cell receptor beta chains drawn from one sample of a study of CD8 T cells in ankylosing spondylitis. TCRdb fed the 5' RACE reads into MiXCR, producing one record per CDR3 protein. This sample yields 450,000 to 550,000 distinct CDR3 sequences, of which under 5.5% are seen a single time; under 4.5% belongs to the top ten. The sequenced sample consisted of blood, either unsorted or a sorted T cell fraction (not recorded which). These receptors were obtained from a male donor with ankylosing spondylitis. The CDR3 runs from the conserved cysteine through the conserved F or W. The D gene is left open where the match is weak. Rows may omit the clone size; those that give it use once, few, many or a size class.

CDR3 protein,CDR3 DNA,D gene,V gene,J gene,clone size
CASSPMTSRGANEQFF,TGCGCCAGCAGCCCGATGACTAGTAGAGGGGCCAATGAGCAGTTCTTC,-,TRBV4-3,TRBJ2-1,many
CSALLTTNNEQFF,TGCAGTGCACTCTTGACTACGAACAATGAGCAGTTCTTC,-,TRBV20-1,TRBJ2-1,many
CAWSVRPNTEAFF,TGTGCCTGGAGTGTACGCCCGAACACTGAAGCTTTCTTT,-,TRBV30,TRBJ1-1,many
CAISELGDTEAYEQYF,TGTGCCATCAGTGAGTTGGGGGACACCGAGGCGTACGAGCAGTACTTC,-,TRBV10-3,TRBJ2-7,many
CASSRGGSADTEAFF,TGTGCCAGTAGTCGGGGGGGGTCCGCGGATACTGAAGCTTTCTTT,-,TRBV19,TRBJ1-1,-
CASSFFRDQPQHF,TGTGCCAGCAGCTTTTTCAGGGATCAGCCCCAGCATTTT,-,TRBV7-9,TRBJ1-5,many
CSASEGQSYNEQFF,TGCAGTGCTAGTGAGGGGCAATCCTACAATGAGCAGTTCTTC,-,TRBV20-1,TRBJ2-1,many
CASSAGLNYGYTF,TGTGCCAGCAGCGCGGGATTAAACTATGGCTACACCTTC,-,TRBV7-2,TRBJ1-2,many
CASSFFVVDGNTDTQYF,TGTGCCAGCAGTTTCTTCGTGGTGGATGGGAACACAGATACGCAGTATTTT,-,TRBV12-3/TRBV12-4,TRBJ2-3,many
CASSLRRGGAYGYTF,TGTGCCAGCAGTTTACGGAGGGGGGGGGCCTATGGCTACACCTTC,-,TRBV12-3/TRBV12-4,TRBJ1-2,few
CSARGLLDTQYF,TGCAGTGCTAGAGGCTTACTAGATACGCAGTATTTT,-,TRBV20-1,TRBJ2-3,many
CASSLSLGGSSTDTQYF,TGTGCCAGCAGTTTAAGTCTGGGCGGGTCCAGCACAGATACGCAGTATTTT,-,TRBV12-3/TRBV12-4,TRBJ2-3,-
CASSTGLADYTDTQYF,TGCGCCAGCAGCACGGGACTAGCGGATTACACAGATACGCAGTATTTT,TRBD2,TRBV5-1,TRBJ2-3,many